Below are 18 T cell receptor beta chains sequenced from a single sample in a study of technical replicates of blood from several donors. Data came from immunoSEQ multiplex PCR; TCRdb stores just in-frame clones and leaves some out. The sample contains fewer than 70,000 clones, 65% to 90% of which appear only once. What was sequenced was PBMCs. The source is a human donor in good health. Some clones in this sample may be carry-over from other donors' samples.

The chain is built from TRBV6-5 and TRBJ2-7; 7 bases agree with TRBD1. CDR1 MNHEY and CDR2 SVGAGI come from the germline V gene. Trimming took 6 bases from V and 1 from J; bases not matched to a gene: 9. The CDR3 consists of 15 residues. This chain's CDR3 is CASRDPGQWSYEQYF. The DNA for the CDR3 is TGTGCCAGCAGAGACCCGGGACAGTGGTCCTACGAGCAGTACTTC.

The chain uses TRBV11-1 and TRBJ2-2, with TRBD2 matching 9 bases. CDR3 length: 15 amino acids. The V gene's germline CDR1 is SGHAT and CDR2 FQDESV (reference sequence). V trimming: 7 bases; J trimming: 5 bases; junction bases outside the gene matches: 8. The CDR3 protein is CASTQGLAGTGELFF. The CDR3 DNA reads as TGTGCCAGCACCCAAGGGCTAGCGGGGACCGGGGAGCTGTTTTTT.

The genes are TRBV6-1 and TRBJ1-1, with D possibly being TRBD1 (5 bases). The CDR3 is 16 residues long. CDR1 MNHNS and CDR2 SASEGT come from the germline V gene. V gave up 1 base and J gave up 6 bases, with 18 bases separating them. As DNA, the CDR3 is TGTGCCAGCAGTGAAGAAGCGTGGGGGGGGAAGGCTGAAGCTTTCTTT. This codes for CASSEEAWGGKAEAFF.

The CDR3 coding sequence is TGTGCCAGCAGCTTAGGCTTAGAAGCGAACACCGGGGAGCTGTTTTTT. Its protein is CASSLGLEANTGELFF. V and J are TRBV13 and TRBJ2-2; D not certain. CDR1 PRHDT and CDR2 FYEKMQ come from the germline V gene (reference sequence). V was pared by 0 bases and J by 0 bases, with 8 bases between. The CDR3 is made up of 16 amino acids.

V and J are TRBV30 and TRBJ2-4, with 10 bases that match TRBD1. This CDR3 contains 16 residues. V dropped 8 bases and J dropped 0; count of bases not matched to a gene: 10. Per germline, CDR1 GTSNPN and CDR2 SVGIG (reference sequence). The CDR3 protein is CATDPGQGIAKNIQYF. In DNA, the CDR3 is TGTGCCACCGATCCGGGACAGGGGATAGCCAAAAACATTCAGTACTTC.

The CDR3: CASMVRAGPSSYNEQFF. The CDR3 DNA sequence: TGTGCCAGCATGGTGAGAGCGGGCCCGAGCTCCTACAATGAGCAGTTCTTC. The genes are TRBV9 and TRBJ2-1; perhaps TRBD2 as D (6 bases). The CDR3 length is 17 residues. Between the trimmed V and J ends, which lost 6 bases and 0 bases, there was a span of 19 bases. Germline CDR1 reads SGDLS; CDR2 reads YYNGEE.

The CDR3 is CASSRRLAGEAASNEQFF. The CDR3 bases are TGCGCCAGCAGCCGCAGACTAGCGGGAGAGGCAGCTAGCAATGAGCAGTTCTTC. This chain uses TRBV4-3 with TRBJ2-1; 12 bases are shared with TRBD2. The germline gives CDR1 LGHNA, CDR2 YSLEER. Losses at the gene ends were 4 bases for V and 6 bases for J; bases not matched to a gene: 13. This CDR3 spans 18 amino acids.

V and J are TRBV15 and TRBJ2-7, with a weak D call TRBD2 (6 bases). The CDR3 spans 14 residues. CDR1 is LNHNV, CDR2 YYDKDF, per germline (reference sequence). The germline V and J ends were trimmed by 5 bases and 5 bases, with 16 bases remaining between them. The DNA of the CDR3 is TGTGCCACCAGCCCTAGAATAGGGACTCACGAGCAGTACTTC. Protein: CATSPRIGTHEQYF.

This rearrangement joins TRBV29-1 to TRBJ2-1; TRBD2 matches 7 bases. The CDR3 loop spans 15 amino acids. V dropped 4 bases and J dropped 5; count of bases not matched to a gene: 11. From germline, CDR1 is SQVTM and CDR2 ANQGSEA. The chain's CDR3 is CSVVRTASGHNEQFF. The CDR3 DNA follows: TGCAGCGTTGTTAGAACGGCTAGCGGACACAATGAGCAGTTCTTC.

The chain uses TRBV5-4 and TRBJ1-6; D gene uncertain. V lost 4 bases and J 4 bases, leaving 12 bases between the germline ends. CDR1 SGHNT and CDR2 YYREEE come from the germline V gene (reference sequence). CDR3 length equals 15 residues. CDR3 DNA sequence: TGTGCCAGCAGCGTAAGGCCGGGATATAATTCACCCCTCCACTTT. Encoded protein: CASSVRPGYNSPLHF.

The count of this clone is one. CDR3 sequence (DNA): TGTGCCAGCACCTTAGGACAGACTTATAATTCACCCCTCCACTTT. It translates to CASTLGQTYNSPLHF. The V gene is TRBV6-1, the J gene TRBJ1-6, with D possibly matching TRBD1 (6 bases). The germline CDR1 and CDR2 sequences are MNHNS and SASEGT. The V end lost 7 bases, the J end lost 4 bases, and 14 bases lay between the germline ends. The CDR3 spans 15 residues.

The table lists this clone with a count of one. The chain uses TRBV7-2 and TRBJ2-5, with D maybe TRBD2 (5 bases). Germline values: CDR1 SGHTA, CDR2 FQGNSA. CDR3 length equals 13 residues. V lost 4 bases and J 5 bases, leaving 11 bases between the germline ends. This chain's CDR3 is CASSSGLRETQYF. CDR3 nucleotide sequence: TGTGCCAGCAGCTCTGGACTGCGGGAGACCCAGTACTTC.

The rearrangement links TRBV5-1 to TRBJ2-1, with 12 bases identical to TRBD2. The CDR3 is made up of 17 amino acids. With V trimmed by 0 bases and J by 6 bases, 7 bases remained unmatched. Germline assignment: CDR1 SGHRS and CDR2 YFSETQ. CDR3 sequence (DNA): TGCGCCAGCAGCTTGGATCTAGCGGGAGGGCCAGGCAATGAGCAGTTCTTC. The encoded protein is CASSLDLAGGPGNEQFF.

This chain connects TRBV7-2 to TRBJ2-7; D ambiguous. V lost 6 bases to trimming and J lost 4 bases, with 13 bases between them. This CDR3 spans 13 amino acids. The germline CDR1 and CDR2 sequences are SGHTA and FQGNSA. The CDR3 DNA reads TGTGCCAGCAGGCCCTCGTTGAGTTACGAGCAGTACTTC. It specifies CASRPSLSYEQYF.

The genes are TRBV5-6 and TRBJ1-1; possibly TRBD1 for D (5 bases). V was cut by 2 bases and J by 5 bases, with 16 bases left in between. Germline V gene sequence: CDR1 SGHDT, CDR2 YYEEEE. The CDR3 spans 15 residues. CDR3: CASSFLGAGMTEAFF. CDR3 DNA: TGTGCCAGCAGCTTTCTTGGGGCAGGGATGACTGAAGCTTTCTTT.

The chain has TRBV9 and TRBJ2-2; the D gene is possibly TRBD1 (6 bases). Trimming removed 0 bases at V and 2 bases at J, with 8 bases between. The CDR3 sequence is 15 residues long. Germline V gene data show CDR1 as SGDLS and CDR2 as YYNGEE. CDR3 sequence reads: CASSVAGANTGELFF. CDR3 in DNA: TGTGCCAGCAGCGTAGCAGGGGCCAACACCGGGGAGCTGTTTTTT.

This chain uses TRBV4-2 with TRBJ2-1; 8 nucleotides agree with TRBD1. The CDR3 has 16 residues. The germline V gene has CDR1 LGHNA and CDR2 YNFKEQ. V dropped 2 bases and J dropped 7; count of bases not matched to a gene: 10. CDR3 amino acids: CASSQPSQGARNEQFF. The CDR3 DNA is TGTGCCAGCAGCCAACCGTCGCAGGGGGCCCGGAATGAGCAGTTCTTC.

The chain recombines TRBV7-2 with TRBJ2-7; 14 bases agree with TRBD2. V lost 3 bases to trimming and J lost 6 bases; unmatched junction nucleotides: 4. This CDR3 spans 15 amino acids. Per the germline V gene, CDR1 is SGHTA and CDR2 is FQGNSA. This CDR3 reads CASSFGLAGGREQYF. The CDR3 nucleotides are TGTGCCAGCAGCTTCGGACTAGCGGGAGGTCGCGAGCAGTACTTC.